A selection of T cell receptor beta chains follows, all from one sample in a study of blood T cells in healthy people across ages. TCRdb analysed the 5' RACE reads with MiXCR anew, one entry per CDR3 protein. The sample holds around 520,000 distinct CDR3 sequences; about 29% are singletons and the top ten take under 4.5%. This sample was also put to use in a study of T cells of mothers and their children.

The sample comprised blood. These receptors were obtained from a boy aged 2 to 9 in good health. The CDR3 runs from the conserved cysteine through the conserved F or W. The D gene is left open where the match is weak. Only part of the rows carry a size: once, few, many, or a class if the clone is expanded.

cdr3_nt cdr3_aa d_call j_call clone_size v_call
TGTGCCAGCAGCGACCGGGACAGAGGCGAAAAACTGTTTTTT CASSDRDRGEKLFF TRBD1 TRBJ1-4 - TRBV4-2
TGTGCCAGCAGCTTATCACTACGACAAGAGACCCAGTACTTC CASSLSLRQETQYF - TRBJ2-5 few TRBV7-9
TGTGCCAGCTCACCGGATAGCACAGATACGCAGTATTTT CASSPDSTDTQYF - TRBJ2-3 few TRBV18
TGTGCCAGCAGCTTAGCAGCTAGAGCCAATGAGCAGTTCTTC CASSLAARANEQFF - TRBJ2-1 - TRBV7-9
TGCAGTGCACCACTAGCGGAACTACAAAATGAGCAGTTCTTC CSAPLAELQNEQFF TRBD2 TRBJ2-1 few TRBV20-1
TGTGCCGGCAGCTTTCAGGGAAGGGATGGCTACACCTTC CAGSFQGRDGYTF - TRBJ1-2 few TRBV7-8
TGCAGCGTGACAGGGGTTCGTGAGACCCAGTACTTC CSVTGVRETQYF TRBD1 TRBJ2-5 few TRBV29-1
TGCAGTGCCCTGAACGCCCCCAGACTCATCGGCGTCTACGAGCAGTACTTC CSALNAPRLIGVYEQYF - TRBJ2-7 few TRBV20-1
TGTGCCAGCAGTCCCGGGACAGGAACCTCTGGGGCCAACGTCCTGACTTTC CASSPGTGTSGANVLTF TRBD1 TRBJ2-6 few TRBV27
TGTGCCAGCTCACTATTCGATCCTAGCACAGATACGCAGTATTTT CASSLFDPSTDTQYF - TRBJ2-3 - TRBV18
TGTGCCACCAGTGACAGCGGGACAGACTATGGCTACACCTTC CATSDSGTDYGYTF TRBD1 TRBJ1-2 - TRBV24-1
TGTGCCAGCAGCTTACAATGGCAAGTGGGGCGAAACATTCAGTACTTC CASSLQWQVGRNIQYF - TRBJ2-4 - TRBV7-2
TGTGCCAGCAGTTTCCGCCGACTAGCGGGCGCCTACAATGAGCAGTTCTTC CASSFRRLAGAYNEQFF TRBD2 TRBJ2-1 many TRBV28
TGTGCCAGCAGCGGGGGACTAGCGGGGAGAGAGACCCAGTACTTC CASSGGLAGRETQYF TRBD2 TRBJ2-5 few TRBV14
TGTGCCAGCAGCTCCCTTGACAGGGGGGGAGGCTACACCTTC CASSSLDRGGGYTF TRBD1 TRBJ1-2 few TRBV7-9
TGTGCCAGCAGCCCGGACTATAGCCGGCAGTACTTC CASSPDYSRQYF - TRBJ2-7 - TRBV6-5
TGTGCCAGCTTATCCGGGACAGCTAATGAAAAACTGTTTTTT CASLSGTANEKLFF TRBD1 TRBJ1-4 - TRBV2
TGTGCCAGCAGTTACTCGCCCTTTGAGAGCTCCTACAATGAGCAGTTCTTC CASSYSPFESSYNEQFF - TRBJ2-1 few TRBV6-5
TGTGCCAGCAACCTGCCGCGGGACTACAATGAGCAGTTCTTC CASNLPRDYNEQFF - TRBJ2-1 - TRBV7-9
TGTGCCAGCAAGGGGACATATCTCTACGAGCAGTACTTC CASKGTYLYEQYF - TRBJ2-7 - TRBV2
TGTGCCAGCAGTAAAGACAGGGTGGAAGGCGAGCAGTACTTC CASSKDRVEGEQYF TRBD1 TRBJ2-7 - TRBV27
TGCAGCGTTGCGGGTGCGGGCATTCAGTACTTC CSVAGAGIQYF - TRBJ2-4 - TRBV29-1
TGTGCCAGCAGCTTAGACGGAAATTACAATGAGCAGTTCTTC CASSLDGNYNEQFF - TRBJ2-1 - TRBV7-9
TGCAGTGCTAGTCCCAGGACAGGGGGCTCCTACGAGCAGTACTTC CSASPRTGGSYEQYF TRBD1 TRBJ2-7 - TRBV20-1
TGTGCCAGCAGTTACGAGCCTTATGGGGGAGAAGCTTTCTTT CASSYEPYGGEAFF - TRBJ1-1 few TRBV6-5
TGTGCCAGCACCAAGGGGGAAAGCAGGGAGACCCAGTACTTC CASTKGESRETQYF - TRBJ2-5 once TRBV7-6
TGCGCCAGCAGCTTACAGGGGTCAAGTTCACCCCTCCACTTT CASSLQGSSSPLHF TRBD1 TRBJ1-6 - TRBV5-1
TGTGCCAGCAGCTTACGGACAGGGTCGCCTGAAGCTTTCTTT CASSLRTGSPEAFF TRBD1 TRBJ1-1 - TRBV7-9
TGTGCCAGCAGCTCCCTACAGGGGCGAGGGGACATTCAGTACTTC CASSSLQGRGDIQYF TRBD1 TRBJ2-4 - TRBV7-9
TGTACCATCAGTGTCTATAGCGGGCAAGGAGAGACCCAGTACTTC CTISVYSGQGETQYF TRBD2 TRBJ2-5 - TRBV10-3